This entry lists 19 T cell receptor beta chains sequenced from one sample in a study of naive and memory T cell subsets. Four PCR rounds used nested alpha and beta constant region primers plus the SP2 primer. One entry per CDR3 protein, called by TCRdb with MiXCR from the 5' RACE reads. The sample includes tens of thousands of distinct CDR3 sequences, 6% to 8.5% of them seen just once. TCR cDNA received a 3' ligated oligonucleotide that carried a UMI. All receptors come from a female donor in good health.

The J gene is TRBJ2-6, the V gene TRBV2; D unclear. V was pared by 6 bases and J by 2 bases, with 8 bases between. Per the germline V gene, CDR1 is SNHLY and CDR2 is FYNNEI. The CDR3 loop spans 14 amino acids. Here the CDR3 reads CASSPSTGANVLTF. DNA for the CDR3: TGTGCCAGCAGCCCGAGTACTGGGGCCAACGTCCTGACTTTC.

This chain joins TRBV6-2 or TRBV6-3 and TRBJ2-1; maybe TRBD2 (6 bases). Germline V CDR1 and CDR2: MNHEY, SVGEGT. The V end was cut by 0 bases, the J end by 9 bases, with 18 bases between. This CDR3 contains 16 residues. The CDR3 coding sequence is TGTGCCAGCAGTTACTCGAGCCAGCGGGCCGTGGGTGAGCAGTTCTTC. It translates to CASSYSSQRAVGEQFF.

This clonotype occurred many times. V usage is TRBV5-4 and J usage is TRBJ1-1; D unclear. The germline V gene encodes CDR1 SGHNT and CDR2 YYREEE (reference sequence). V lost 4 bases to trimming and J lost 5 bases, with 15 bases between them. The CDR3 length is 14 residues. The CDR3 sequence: CASSRGLWSTEAFF. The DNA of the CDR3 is TGTGCCAGCAGCCGCGGACTGTGGAGTACTGAAGCTTTCTTT.

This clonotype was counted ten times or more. The CDR3 sequence is CSVRDPWIQETQYF. The CDR3, as DNA: TGCAGCGTCCGGGACCCTTGGATCCAAGAGACCCAGTACTTC. This rearrangement joins TRBV29-1 to TRBJ2-5; perhaps D is TRBD1 or TRBD2 (5 bases each). Trimming pared 6 bases from V and 1 base from J, leaving 15 bases between. Per germline, CDR1 SQVTM and CDR2 ANQGSEA. The CDR3 is made up of 14 amino acids.

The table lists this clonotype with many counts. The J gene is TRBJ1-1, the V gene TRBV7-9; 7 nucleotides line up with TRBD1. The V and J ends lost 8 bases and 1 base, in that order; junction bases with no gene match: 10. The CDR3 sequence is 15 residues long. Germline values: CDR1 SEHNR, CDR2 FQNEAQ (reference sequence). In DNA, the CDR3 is TGTGCCAGCCACGCCGCAGGGGGGGCGAACACTGAAGCTTTCTTT. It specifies CASHAAGGANTEAFF.

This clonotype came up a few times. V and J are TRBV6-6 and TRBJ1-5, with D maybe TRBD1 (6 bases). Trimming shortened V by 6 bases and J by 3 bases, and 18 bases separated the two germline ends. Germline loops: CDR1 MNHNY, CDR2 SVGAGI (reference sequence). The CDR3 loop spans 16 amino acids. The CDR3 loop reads CASSWGGEGHNQPQHF. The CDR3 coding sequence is TGTGCCAGCAGCTGGGGGGGGGAGGGACACAATCAGCCCCAGCATTTT.

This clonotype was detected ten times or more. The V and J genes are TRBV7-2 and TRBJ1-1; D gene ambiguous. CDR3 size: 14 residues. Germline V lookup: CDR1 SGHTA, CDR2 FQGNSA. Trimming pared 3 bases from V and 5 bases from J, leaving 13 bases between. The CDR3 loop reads CASSLGSSMTEAFF. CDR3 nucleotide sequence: TGTGCCAGCAGCTTGGGAAGTAGCATGACTGAAGCTTTCTTT.

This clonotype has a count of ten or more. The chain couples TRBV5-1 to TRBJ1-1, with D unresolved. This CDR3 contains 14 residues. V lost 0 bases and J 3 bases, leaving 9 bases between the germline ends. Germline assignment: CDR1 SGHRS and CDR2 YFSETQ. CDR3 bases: TGCGCCAGCAGCTTGGGTCAGACGTACACTGAAGCTTTCTTT. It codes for CASSLGQTYTEAFF.

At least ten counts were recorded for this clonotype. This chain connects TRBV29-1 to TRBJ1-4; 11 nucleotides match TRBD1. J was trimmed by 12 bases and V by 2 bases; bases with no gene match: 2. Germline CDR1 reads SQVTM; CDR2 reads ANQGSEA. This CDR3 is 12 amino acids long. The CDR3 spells CSVERTGGELFF. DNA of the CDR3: TGCAGCGTTGAACGGACAGGGGGCGAACTGTTTTTT.

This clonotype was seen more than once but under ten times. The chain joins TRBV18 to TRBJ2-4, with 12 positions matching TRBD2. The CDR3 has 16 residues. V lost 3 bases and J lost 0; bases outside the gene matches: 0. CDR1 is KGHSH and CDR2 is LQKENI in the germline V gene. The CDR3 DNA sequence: TGTGCCAGCTCACCGGGACTAGCGGGAGCCAAAAACATTCAGTACTTC. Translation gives CASSPGLAGAKNIQYF. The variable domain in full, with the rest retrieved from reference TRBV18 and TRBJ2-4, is NAGVMQNPRHLVRRRGQEARLRCSPMKGHSHVYWYRQLPEEGLKFMVYLQKENIIDESGMPKERFSAEFPKEGPSILRIQQVVRGDSAAYFCASSPGLAGAKNIQYFGAGTRLSVL.

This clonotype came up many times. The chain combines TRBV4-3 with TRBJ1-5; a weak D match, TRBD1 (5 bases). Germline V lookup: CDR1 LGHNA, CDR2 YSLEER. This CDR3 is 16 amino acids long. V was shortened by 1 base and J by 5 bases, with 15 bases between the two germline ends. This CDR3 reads CASSQARELGYQPQHF. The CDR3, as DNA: TGCGCCAGCAGCCAAGCCAGGGAACTGGGATATCAGCCCCAGCATTTT.

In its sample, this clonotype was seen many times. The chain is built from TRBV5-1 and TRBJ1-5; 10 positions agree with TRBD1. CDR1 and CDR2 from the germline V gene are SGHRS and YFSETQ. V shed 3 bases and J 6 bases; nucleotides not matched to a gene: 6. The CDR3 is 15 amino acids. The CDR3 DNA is TGCGCCAGCAGCTCCGGGACAGGGGCAAGTCAGCCCCAGCATTTT. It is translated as CASSSGTGASQPQHF.

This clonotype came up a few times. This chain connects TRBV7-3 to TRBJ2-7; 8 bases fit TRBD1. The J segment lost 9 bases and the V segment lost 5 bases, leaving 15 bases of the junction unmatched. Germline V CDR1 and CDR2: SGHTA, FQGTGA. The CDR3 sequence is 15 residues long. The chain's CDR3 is CASSPPGAGGEGQYF. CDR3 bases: TGTGCCAGCAGCCCCCCAGGAGCAGGGGGCGAGGGGCAGTACTTC. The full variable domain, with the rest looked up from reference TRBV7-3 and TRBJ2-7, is GAGVSQTPSNKVTEKGKYVELRCDPISGHTALYWYRQSLGQGPEFLIYFQGTGAADDSGLPNDRFFAVRPEGSVSTLKIQRTERGDSAVYLCASSPPGAGGEGQYFGPGTRLTVT.

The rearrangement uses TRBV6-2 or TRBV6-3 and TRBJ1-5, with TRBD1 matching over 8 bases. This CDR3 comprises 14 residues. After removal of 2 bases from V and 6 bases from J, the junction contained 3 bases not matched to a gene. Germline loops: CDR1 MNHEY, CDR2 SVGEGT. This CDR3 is CASSYGRGRQPQHF. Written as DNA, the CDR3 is TGTGCCAGCAGTTACGGCAGGGGGCGTCAGCCCCAGCATTTT.

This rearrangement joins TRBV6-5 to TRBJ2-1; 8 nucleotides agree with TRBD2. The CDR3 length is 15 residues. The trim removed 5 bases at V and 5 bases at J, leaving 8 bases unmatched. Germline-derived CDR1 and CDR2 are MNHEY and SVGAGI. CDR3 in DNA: TGTGCCAGCAGTCCCGCAGCGGGGGTTGACAATGAGCAGTTCTTC. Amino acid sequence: CASSPAAGVDNEQFF.

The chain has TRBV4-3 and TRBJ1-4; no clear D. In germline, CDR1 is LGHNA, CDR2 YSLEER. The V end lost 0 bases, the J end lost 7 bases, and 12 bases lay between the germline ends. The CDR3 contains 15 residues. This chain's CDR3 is CASSQDGLWSEKLFF. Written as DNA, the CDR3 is TGCGCCAGCAGCCAAGACGGGCTTTGGAGTGAAAAACTGTTTTTT.

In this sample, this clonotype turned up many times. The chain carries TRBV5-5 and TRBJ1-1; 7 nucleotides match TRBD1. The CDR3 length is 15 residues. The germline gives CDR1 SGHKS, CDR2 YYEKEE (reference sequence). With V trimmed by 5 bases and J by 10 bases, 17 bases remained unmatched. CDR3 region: CASSWSGTAMITAFF. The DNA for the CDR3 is TGTGCCAGCAGTTGGAGTGGGACAGCTATGATAACAGCTTTCTTT. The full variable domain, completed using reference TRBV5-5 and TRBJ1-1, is DAGVTQSPTHLIKTRGQQVTLRCSPISGHKSVSWYQQVLGQGPQFIFQYYEKEERGRGNFPDRFSARQFPNYSSELNVNALLLGDSALYLCASSWSGTAMITAFFGQGTRLTVV.

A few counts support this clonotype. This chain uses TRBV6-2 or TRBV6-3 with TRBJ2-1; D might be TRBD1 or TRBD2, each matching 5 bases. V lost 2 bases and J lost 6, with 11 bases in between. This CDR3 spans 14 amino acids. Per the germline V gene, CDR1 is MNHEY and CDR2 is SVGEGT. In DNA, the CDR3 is TGTGCCAGCAGTTACCCCAGTGGGGGCAATGAGCAGTTCTTC. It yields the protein CASSYPSGGNEQFF.

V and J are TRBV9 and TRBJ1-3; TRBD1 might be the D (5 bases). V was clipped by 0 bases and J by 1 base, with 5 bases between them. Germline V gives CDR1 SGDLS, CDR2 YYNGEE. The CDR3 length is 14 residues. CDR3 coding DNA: TGTGCCAGCAGCGTAGAGGGGTCTGGAAACACCATATATTTT. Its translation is CASSVEGSGNTIYF.